The rows below give T cell receptor beta chains drawn from one sample of a study of cytomegalovirus exposure and HLA in healthy donors. Sequenced by immunoSEQ multiplex PCR; TCRdb stores in-frame clones only, minus some. The table records about 180,000 clones, approximately 82% of them present only once. The sequencing sample was made of PBMCs. Every receptor here comes from a woman aged 30 to 39 in good health and CMV-seronegative. Both conserved end residues are part of each CDR3. A D gene is named only where the DNA matches it firmly. Clone size, where shown, is once, few, many, or a class for clones that have expanded.

>TRBV5-6|TRBJ2-7|NA|NA
CASSPSDRGTYEQYF
TGTGCCAGCAGCCCCAGCGACCGGGGGACCTACGAGCAGTACTTC
>TRBV7-3|TRBJ2-1|TRBD2|NA
CASSLRTSGYNEQFF
TGTGCCAGCAGCTTACGGACTAGCGGATACAATGAGCAGTTCTTC
>TRBV7-6|TRBJ2-3|NA|NA
CASSFGALDTQYF
TGTGCCAGCAGCTTCGGTGCCCTGGATACGCAGTATTTT
>TRBV2|TRBJ1-5|NA|NA
CASSYHTGQPQHF
TGTGCCAGCAGTTACCATACAGGGCAGCCCCAGCATTTT
>TRBV4-3|TRBJ2-1|NA|NA
CASSQTGYNEQFF
TGCGCCAGCAGCCAAACAGGGTACAATGAGCAGTTCTTC
>TRBV7-9|TRBJ1-5|TRBD1|NA
CASSRTGAQPQHF
TGTGCCAGCAGCAGGACAGGGGCCCAGCCCCAGCATTTT
>TRBV4-1|TRBJ2-5|NA|NA
CASSQVQGLETQYF
TGCGCCAGCAGCCAAGTACAGGGTTTGGAGACCCAGTACTTC
>TRBV12-1|TRBJ2-1|NA|NA
CASSLMSGRDNEQFF
TGTGCCAGCAGCTTAATGAGCGGGAGGGACAATGAGCAGTTCTTC
>TRBV23-1|TRBJ1-1|TRBD1|NA
CASSRSRIQYRGRTGLNTEAFF
TGCGCCAGCAGTCGGTCACGAATACAGTACAGGGGGCGGACTGGTTTGAACACTGAAGCTTTCTTT
>TRBV15|TRBJ2-2|NA|NA
CATSRDEEVPRELFF
TGTGCCACCAGCAGAGATGAGGAGGTACCCAGGGAGCTGTTTTTT
>TRBV2|TRBJ1-6|NA|NA
CASSEQADYNSPLHF
TGTGCCAGCAGCGAACAGGCTGATTATAATTCACCCCTCCACTTT
>TRBV28|TRBJ2-4|NA|NA
CASSFQAKNIQYF
TGTGCCAGCAGTTTTCAAGCCAAAAACATTCAGTACTTC
>TRBV7-4|TRBJ2-7|NA|NA
CASSPVQGYEQYF
TGTGCCAGCAGCCCCGTCCAGGGCTACGAGCAGTACTTC
>TRBV5-8|TRBJ2-1|TRBD2|NA
CASSLASLAGGPNEQFF
TGTGCCAGCAGCTTGGCGTCACTAGCGGGGGGGCCTAATGAGCAGTTCTTC
>TRBV7-2|TRBJ2-1|NA|once
CASSLEAGAPSDEQFF
TGTGCCAGCAGCTTAGAGGCGGGGGCCCCGTCTGATGAGCAGTTCTTC
>TRBV4-2|TRBJ1-3|NA|few
CASSQQGSGNTIYF
TGTGCCAGCAGCCAACAGGGGAGTGGAAACACCATATATTTT
>TRBV7-9|TRBJ2-2|TRBD2|once
CASSPRGENTGELFF
TGTGCCAGCAGCCCGCGGGGGGAGAACACCGGGGAGCTGTTTTTT
>TRBV30|TRBJ2-4|NA|NA
CACQGPIKNIQYF
TGTGCCTGCCAGGGCCCGATCAAAAACATTCAGTACTTC
>TRBV19|TRBJ1-5|NA|NA
CASSMVSEPQHF
TGTGCCAGTAGTATGGTCAGCGAGCCCCAGCATTTT
>TRBV27|TRBJ2-7|TRBD2|NA
CASSRLAGGYEQYF
TGTGCCAGCAGCCGACTAGCGGGAGGGTACGAGCAGTACTTC
>TRBV7-2|TRBJ2-1|TRBD2|once
CASSLVAGGYNEQFF
TGTGCCAGCAGCTTAGTTGCGGGAGGTTACAATGAGCAGTTCTTC
>TRBV28|TRBJ2-7|TRBD1|NA
CATTSGQGVYGQYF
TGTGCCACCACATCAGGACAGGGAGTTTACGGGCAGTACTTC
>TRBV27|TRBJ2-1|TRBD2|NA
CASSRGLAGGNEQFF
TGTGCCAGCAGCCGAGGACTAGCGGGAGGGAATGAGCAGTTCTTC
>TRBV1|TRBJ2-2|NA|NA
CTSSQDCFEGGWPGELFF
TGCACCAGCAGCCAAGATTGTTTTGAGGGAGGCTGGCCCGGGGAGCTGTTTTTT
>TRBV7-9|TRBJ2-7|TRBD2|NA
CASSILAGNYEQYF
TGTGCCAGCAGCATACTAGCGGGGAACTACGAGCAGTACTTC
>TRBV25-1|TRBJ2-5|TRBD2|once
CASSPLSGRGKETQYF
TGTGCCAGCAGTCCCCTTAGCGGGAGAGGGAAAGAGACCCAGTACTTC
>TRBV21-1|TRBJ2-2|NA|NA
CASSKGKAWDRFANTGELFF
TGTGCCAGCAGCAAAGGGAAGGCCTGGGACAGGTTCGCGAACACCGGGGAGCTGTTTTTT
>TRBV19|TRBJ2-7|TRBD2|NA
CASSIGTSGIRYEQYF
TGTGCCAGTAGTATCGGGACTAGCGGGATTAGGTACGAGCAGTACTTC
>TRBV19|TRBJ2-5|TRBD2|NA
CASSIGLAGGQETQYF
TGTGCCAGTAGTATAGGTCTAGCGGGAGGCCAAGAGACCCAGTACTTC
>TRBV18|TRBJ2-4|TRBD1|NA
CASSPPGLTGGQNSQYF
TGTGCCAGCTCACCACCGGGATTGACAGGGGGGCAAAACAGTCAGTACTTC
>TRBV2|TRBJ1-4|TRBD1|NA
CASSAFPGTANEKLFF
TGTGCCAGCAGTGCTTTTCCGGGGACAGCTAATGAAAAACTGTTTTTT
>TRBV19|TRBJ2-1|TRBD2|NA
CATRLAGRIYNEQFF
TGTGCCACCAGACTAGCGGGTAGGATCTACAATGAGCAGTTCTTC
>TRBV27|TRBJ2-7|TRBD1|few
CASSSTGKNEQYF
TGTGCCAGCAGTTCGACAGGGAAGAACGAGCAGTACTTC
>TRBV20-1|TRBJ2-3|NA|NA
CSAKTGSTQYF
TGCAGTGCTAAGACAGGAAGTACGCAGTATTTT
>TRBV29-1|TRBJ2-1|TRBD2|NA
CSVEGGGAYNEQFF
TGCAGCGTTGAGGGCGGGGGGGCTTACAATGAGCAGTTCTTC
>TRBV28|TRBJ1-1|TRBD1|few
CASTKGQQNTEAFF
TGTGCCAGCACGAAGGGACAGCAGAACACTGAAGCTTTCTTT
>TRBV9|TRBJ1-6|NA|once
CASSSSGGANSPLHF
TGTGCCAGCAGCAGCTCGGGGGGGGCTAATTCACCCCTCCACTTT
>TRBV7-9|TRBJ2-7|NA|NA
CASSLVGETYAYEQYF
TGTGCCAGCAGCTTAGTAGGCGAGACATACGCCTACGAGCAGTACTTC
>TRBV28|TRBJ2-7|TRBD2|NA
CASSPSIILGGFSYEQYF
TGTGCCAGCAGTCCATCCATTATATTGGGAGGGTTTTCCTACGAGCAGTACTTC
>TRBV10-1|TRBJ2-5|TRBD1|few
CASSSGQPAETQYF
TGCGCCAGCAGCTCGGGACAGCCGGCGGAGACCCAGTACTTC
>TRBV5-1|TRBJ2-7|TRBD1|once
CASSSKRLDRGQAYEQYF
TGCGCCAGCAGCTCCAAACGTTTAGACAGGGGGCAGGCCTACGAGCAGTACTTC
>TRBV28|TRBJ2-6|TRBD1|NA
CASSTTRQGFAGANVLTF
TGTGCCAGCAGTACTACCCGACAGGGTTTCGCTGGGGCCAACGTCCTGACTTTC
>TRBV27|TRBJ2-3|TRBD2|NA
CASSLSLSGLAGLGTDTQYF
TGTGCCAGCAGTTTATCGCTCTCGGGACTAGCGGGATTGGGTACAGATACGCAGTATTTT
>TRBV4-3|TRBJ2-3|NA|NA
CASSQNRASTDTQYF
TGCGCCAGCAGCCAGAACCGAGCCTCCACAGATACGCAGTATTTT
>TRBV5-8|TRBJ2-3|TRBD2|NA
CASSFPLAGTDTQYF
TGTGCCAGCAGCTTCCCACTAGCGGGCACAGATACGCAGTATTTT
>TRBV7-2|TRBJ2-1|TRBD2|NA
CASSLAPGTRSYNEQFF
TGTGCCAGCAGCTTAGCCCCTGGGACTAGATCCTACAATGAGCAGTTCTTC
>TRBV12-5|TRBJ2-3|NA|few
CASGLGTAASTDTQYF
TGTGCTAGTGGTTTGGGGACAGCAGCTAGCACAGATACGCAGTATTTT
>TRBV10-3|TRBJ2-7|NA|NA
CAISKRDYNNYEQYF
TGTGCCATCAGCAAGAGAGATTACAACAACTACGAGCAGTACTTC
>TRBV7-2|TRBJ1-2|TRBD1|few
CASSWGQPNYGYTF
TGTGCCAGCAGCTGGGGACAGCCCAACTATGGCTACACCTTC
>TRBV7-9|TRBJ1-5|TRBD1|NA
CASSLDRGYDQPQHF
TGTGCCAGCAGCTTGGACAGGGGTTACGATCAGCCCCAGCATTTT
>TRBV5-6|TRBJ1-6|TRBD1|NA
CASSLRTGVIPLHF
TGTGCCAGCAGCTTACGGACAGGGGTGATCCCCCTCCACTTT
>TRBV15|TRBJ2-5|TRBD2|NA
CATSRVSTSAQETQYF
TGTGCCACCAGCAGAGTATCAACTAGCGCGCAAGAGACCCAGTACTTC
>TRBV4-1|TRBJ2-7|TRBD2|NA
CASSQDLGGGGYEQYF
TGCGCCAGCAGCCAAGATCTGGGTGGGGGGGGCTACGAGCAGTACTTC
>TRBV6-5|TRBJ2-2|TRBD1|NA
CATKEQGSVTGELFF
TGTGCCACCAAGGAACAGGGGAGTGTCACCGGGGAGCTGTTTTTT
>TRBV5-4|TRBJ2-2|TRBD2|NA
CASSLAWGGSGGELFF
TGTGCCAGCAGCTTGGCTTGGGGGGGGTCTGGCGGGGAGCTGTTTTTT
>TRBV5-4|TRBJ2-5|TRBD1|NA
CASSLDRGETQYF
TGTGCCAGCAGCTTGGACAGGGGGGAGACCCAGTACTTC
>TRBV7-2|TRBJ2-2|NA|NA
CASSLATVGGELFF
TGTGCCAGCAGCTTGGCGACAGTGGGCGGGGAGCTGTTTTTT
>TRBV27|TRBJ1-5|NA|NA
CASSLSGLSNQPQHF
TGTGCCAGCAGTTTATCCGGGTTGAGCAATCAGCCCCAGCATTTT
>TRBV5-4|TRBJ2-7|TRBD2|NA
CASSTGGGQETYEQYF
TGTGCCAGCAGCACCGGCGGGGGGCAGGAGACGTACGAGCAGTACTTC
>TRBV6-1|TRBJ1-2|NA|NA
CAIRLEDGGIYGYTF
TGTGCCATCAGGCTCGAGGACGGAGGGATCTATGGCTACACCTTC